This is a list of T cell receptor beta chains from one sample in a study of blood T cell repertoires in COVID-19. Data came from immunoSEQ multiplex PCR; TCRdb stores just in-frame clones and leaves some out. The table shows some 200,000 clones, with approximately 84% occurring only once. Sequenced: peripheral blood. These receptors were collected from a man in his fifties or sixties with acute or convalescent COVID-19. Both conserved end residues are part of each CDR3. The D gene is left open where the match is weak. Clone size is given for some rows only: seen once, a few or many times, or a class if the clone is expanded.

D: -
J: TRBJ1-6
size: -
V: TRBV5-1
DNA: TGCGCCAGCAGCTTCGGCGACTCAGATTCACCCCTCCACTTT
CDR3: CASSFGDSDSPLHF

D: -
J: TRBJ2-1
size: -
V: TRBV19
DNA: TGTGCCAGTAGTATAGATCCCAGGGCCTTGGACGATGAGCAGTTCTTC
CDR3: CASSIDPRALDDEQFF

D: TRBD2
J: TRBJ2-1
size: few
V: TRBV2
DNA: TGTGCCAGCGGTTGGGACTACGGTGAGCAGTTCTTC
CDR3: CASGWDYGEQFF

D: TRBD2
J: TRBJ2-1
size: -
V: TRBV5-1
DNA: TGCGCCAGCGCCGGGACTAGCTACAATGAGCAGTTCTTC
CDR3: CASAGTSYNEQFF

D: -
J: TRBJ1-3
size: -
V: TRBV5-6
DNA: TGTGCCAGCAGCTTGGTAGATTCTGGAAACACCATATATTTT
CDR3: CASSLVDSGNTIYF

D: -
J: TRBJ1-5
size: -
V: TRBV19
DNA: TGTGCCAGTAGCGACACCTTCAATCAGCCCCGGCATTTT
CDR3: CASSDTFNQPRHF

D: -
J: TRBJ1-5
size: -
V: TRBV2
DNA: TGTGCCAGCAGTGACAGGGGCGGACAGCCCCAGCATTTT
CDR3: CASSDRGGQPQHF

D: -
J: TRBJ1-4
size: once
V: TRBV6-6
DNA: TGTGCCAGCAGTTACTCAGGGGACTCCAGAGGCGAAAAACTGTTTTTT
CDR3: CASSYSGDSRGEKLFF

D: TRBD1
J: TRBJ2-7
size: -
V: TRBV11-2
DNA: TGTGCCAGCAGCCGCGGAGTCGTGGACAGGGGCCACGAGCAGTACTTC
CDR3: CASSRGVVDRGHEQYF

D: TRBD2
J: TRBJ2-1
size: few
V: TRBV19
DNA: TGTGCCAGCGCCGTGACTAGCGGGGGTTTAATCTCCTACAATGAGCAGTTCTTC
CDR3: CASAVTSGGLISYNEQFF

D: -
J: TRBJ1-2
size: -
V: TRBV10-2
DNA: TGCGCCAGCAGTGACTCTTCCGCTAACTATGGCTACACCTTC
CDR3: CASSDSSANYGYTF

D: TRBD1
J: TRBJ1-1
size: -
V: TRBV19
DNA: TGTGCCAGTAGTATAAGGGACAGCATTCCGAACACTGAAGCTTTCTTT
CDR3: CASSIRDSIPNTEAFF

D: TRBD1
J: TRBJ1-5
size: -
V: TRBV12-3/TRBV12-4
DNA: TGTGCCAGCAAGGGACAGGGATATCAGCCCCAGCATTTT
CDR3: CASKGQGYQPQHF

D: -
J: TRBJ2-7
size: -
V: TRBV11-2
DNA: TGTGCCAGCTCGACTGGGGCCTCCTACGAGCAGTACTTC
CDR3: CASSTGASYEQYF

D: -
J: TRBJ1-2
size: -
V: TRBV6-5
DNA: TGTGCCAGCAGTTACTCACCAGGAAACTATGGCTACACCTTC
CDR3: CASSYSPGNYGYTF